A selection of T cell receptor beta chains follows, all from one sample in a study of T cells after yellow fever vaccination. TCRdb analysed the 5' RACE reads with MiXCR anew, one entry per CDR3 protein. This table holds some 340,000 distinct CDR3 sequences, about 10% found once. The source material was CD4+ T cells sorted from PBMCs, sampled 45 days after the yellow fever booster vaccination. The source is a man aged 18 to 29 who received the YFV17D yellow fever vaccine. The CDR3 runs from the conserved cysteine through the conserved F or W. A D gene is named only where the DNA matches it firmly. Only some rows state a clone size, as once, few, many or a class for expanded clones.

J gene,V gene,D gene,CDR3 length,clone size,CDR3 protein,CDR3 DNA
TRBJ1-3,TRBV7-2,-,14,few,CASSLLHSGNTIYF,TGTGCCAGCAGCTTACTTCACTCTGGAAACACCATATATTTT
TRBJ1-4,TRBV20-1,TRBD1,14,few,CSASAGTVTEKLFF,TGCAGTGCGAGCGCCGGGACAGTAACTGAAAAACTGTTTTTT
TRBJ2-5,TRBV24-1,TRBD1,13,-,CATRDRVQETQYF,TGTGCCACCAGAGACAGGGTCCAAGAGACCCAGTACTTC
TRBJ1-2,TRBV3-1,-,14,few,CASSQEVPGYGYTF,TGTGCCAGCAGCCAAGAGGTACCGGGGTATGGCTACACCTTC
TRBJ1-4,TRBV4-3,-,16,-,CASSLERGLGNEKLFF,TGCGCCAGCAGCCTTGAGAGGGGTTTGGGTAATGAAAAACTGTTTTTT
TRBJ2-3,TRBV25-1,-,13,many,CASSVDGGDTQYF,TGTGCCAGCAGTGTCGACGGCGGCGATACGCAGTATTTT
TRBJ1-4,TRBV12-3/TRBV12-4,-,15,-,CASSRGVQGGEKLFF,TGTGCCAGCAGTCGGGGGGTACAGGGAGGTGAAAAACTGTTTTTT
TRBJ1-3,TRBV7-9,-,15,many,CASSLNLRSGNTIYF,TGTGCCAGCAGCTTAAACCTTCGCTCTGGAAACACCATATATTTT
TRBJ1-2,TRBV2,-,14,few,CASTWDTVAFGNTF,-
TRBJ1-2,TRBV9,-,17,many,CASSVVRDTGPNYGYTF,TGTGCCAGCAGCGTAGTCAGAGACACAGGGCCAAACTATGGCTACACCTTC
TRBJ2-5,TRBV7-2,TRBD2,15,few,CASSWTSGAGETQYF,TGTGCCAGCAGTTGGACTAGCGGGGCGGGGGAGACCCAGTACTTC